This T cell receptor (beta chain) was found in a study of T cells in Graves' hyperthyroidism and ophthalmopathy. About this clonotype: Its cognate antigen is unknown.

Amplification yielded TCR beta CDR3 regions, with RNA transcripts as the source. The primer set for the first-round RT-PCR of the TCR CDR3 was HTBI. TCRdb re-called the multiplex PCR reads with MiXCR, one entry per CDR3 protein. This sample has fewer than 750,000 distinct CDR3 sequences, with about 14% found just once. Study conclusions and caveats: Ophthalmopathy and stable hyperthyroidism were told apart by a 13 V-J model. Most clonotypes that expanded in the thyroid above 0.001 also showed up in blood.

PBMCs were sourced from more than 9 ml fresh peripheral blood. CDR1 SGHRS and CDR2 YFSETQ come from the germline V gene. The V gene end was trimmed by 3 bases and the J gene end by 2 bases; junction bases not matched to a gene: 6. The CDR3 has 15 residues. Sequencing used blood. The sequence was collected from a woman aged 45-59 years with Graves' ophthalmopathy. V is TRBV5-1 and J is TRBJ2-7; 9 bases map to TRBD2. The CDR3 coding sequence is TGCGCCAGCAGCTACCTTAGCGGGAGCACCTACGAGCAGTACTTC. Amino acid sequence: CASSYLSGSTYEQYF.